The 22 T cell receptor beta chains below were found in one sample sequenced in a study of OX40 agonist ivuxolimab in advanced cancers. The assay was immunoSEQ multiplex PCR, and TCRdb's table has in-frame clones only and misses some. This table has just under 85,000 clones, about four fifths appearing once. Source: CD4+ or CD8+ T cells sorted from blood, taken in a trial of the OX40 agonist ivuxolimab. All receptors come from an adult with an advanced solid tumor such as melanoma, head and neck, liver or kidney cancer.

The J gene is TRBJ1-4, the V gene TRBV30, with D unresolved. V was trimmed by 3 bases and J by 5 bases, leaving 13 bases between them. The CDR3 sequence is 14 residues long. Per the germline V gene, CDR1 is GTSNPN and CDR2 is SVGIG (reference sequence). In DNA form, the CDR3 reads TGTGCCTGGAGCCCGCCTCCGGGGAATGAAAAACTGTTTTTT. Its translation: CAWSPPPGNEKLFF.

The chain combines TRBV19 with TRBJ2-1; 7 bases are a match to TRBD2. The CDR3 has 13 residues. CDR1 is LNHDA and CDR2 is SQIVND in the germline V gene (reference sequence). J gave up 7 bases and V 2 bases, and 2 bases lay outside the gene matches. CDR3 residues: CASSIQRGNEQFF. DNA of the CDR3: TGTGCCAGTAGTATACAGCGGGGAAATGAGCAGTTCTTC.

V usage is TRBV5-1 and J usage is TRBJ2-2; perhaps D is TRBD1 or TRBD2 (5 bases each). With 4 bases removed from V and 6 bases from J, the gap between germline ends came to 10 bases. Germline values: CDR1 SGHRS, CDR2 YFSETQ. The CDR3 totals 13 residues. CDR3 sequence reads: CASSPEGSGELFF. In DNA, the CDR3 is TGCGCCAGCAGCCCCGAGGGGTCCGGGGAGCTGTTTTTT.

V and J are TRBV7-2 and TRBJ2-1; possible D gene TRBD2, 5 bases. The V end was cut by 5 bases, the J end by 7 bases, with 18 bases between. There are 15 residues in the CDR3. Per germline, CDR1 SGHTA and CDR2 FQGNSA. The CDR3 sequence is CASSIQAEGLNEQFF. CDR3 sequence (DNA): TGTGCCAGCAGCATCCAAGCAGAGGGATTAAATGAGCAGTTCTTC.

This chain joins TRBV9 and TRBJ2-2, with 8 positions matching TRBD1. CDR3 length equals 15 residues. Unmatched junction bases numbered 11, after V lost 3 bases and J lost 10 bases. The germline V gene encodes CDR1 SGDLS and CDR2 YYNGEE. CDR3 bases: TGTGCCAGCAGCGGTAGACAGGGGCCTCCCGTGGAGCTGTTTTTT. Translating it yields CASSGRQGPPVELFF. Full variable domain (outside the CDR3, taken from reference TRBV9 and TRBJ2-2): DSGVTQTPKHLITATGQRVTLRCSPRSGDLSVYWYQQSLDQGLQFLIQYYNGEERAKGNILERFSAQQFPDLHSELNLSSLELGDSALYFCASSGRQGPPVELFFGEGSRLTVL.

This clone was counted once. V gene TRBV5-1 combines with J gene TRBJ1-3; possible D gene TRBD1, 5 bases. Germline-derived CDR1 and CDR2 are SGHRS and YFSETQ. The CDR3 loop spans 19 amino acids. V was cut by 7 bases and J by 1 base, with 27 bases left in between. The CDR3 sequence is CASSLEGTFIGGSGNTIYF. In DNA, the CDR3 is TGCGCCAGCTCCCTGGAAGGCACATTCATCGGGGGATCTGGAAACACCATATATTTT.

The rearrangement joins TRBV28 to TRBJ1-1, with D possibly TRBD1 on 5 matching bases. This CDR3 region has 11 residues. CDR1 is MDHEN and CDR2 is SYDVKM in the germline V gene. The V and J ends lost 7 bases and 4 bases respectively, with 7 bases between them. The CDR3 DNA reads TGTGCCAGCAACGGGGGCACTGAAGCTTTCTTT. This sequence encodes CASNGGTEAFF.

This clone was detected only a few times. The V and J genes are TRBV29-1 and TRBJ1-1; weak D call: TRBD1 (5 bases). This CDR3 has 14 amino acids. CDR1 and CDR2 (germline): SQVTM, ANQGSEA. Trimming took off 6 bases at V and 1 base at J, with 15 bases between the two ends. For the CDR3, the DNA is TGCAGCGTGCGGGGGGATTACACGAACACTGAAGCTTTCTTT. Its protein product is CSVRGDYTNTEAFF.

This clone was seen a few times. This rearrangement joins TRBV28 to TRBJ1-3; 8 nucleotides match TRBD1. CDR3 size: 17 residues. Germline V gene sequence: CDR1 MDHEN, CDR2 SYDVKM. Germline trimming cut 4 bases from V and 0 bases from J; bases unmatched to any gene: 8. The DNA of the CDR3 is TGTGCCAGCAGTTCGGATACAGGGGGATACTCTGGAAACACCATATATTTT. Translation gives CASSSDTGGYSGNTIYF.

This clone was recorded once. V usage is TRBV5-8 and J usage is TRBJ1-2; unclear D gene. This CDR3 comprises 13 residues. Trimming took 1 base from V and 2 from J, leaving 6 bases between them. Germline loops: CDR1 SGHTS, CDR2 YDEGEE. The CDR3: CASSLRENYGYTF. The DNA of the CDR3 is TGTGCCAGCAGCTTGAGGGAAAACTATGGCTACACCTTC.

The chain is built from TRBV7-2 and TRBJ1-1; no clear D gene. The V end lost 3 bases, the J end lost 7 bases, and 15 bases lay between the germline ends. The CDR3 contains 14 residues. Germline V lookup: CDR1 SGHTA, CDR2 FQGNSA. CDR3: CASSFGRLRNEAFF. CDR3 coding DNA: TGTGCCAGCAGCTTCGGACGGCTGAGGAATGAAGCTTTCTTT.

This chain links TRBV4-1 with TRBJ1-4, with TRBD1 identical over 9 bases. Germline V CDR1 and CDR2: MGHRA, YSYEKL. V lost 2 bases, J lost 8 bases, and 9 bases stayed unmatched. This CDR3 is 16 amino acids long. Written as DNA, the CDR3 is TGCGCCAGCAGCCAACCGACCCGGGACAGGGTAGAAAAACTGTTTTTT. Its protein product is CASSQPTRDRVEKLFF.

The chain uses TRBV6-6 and TRBJ2-7; tentative D call: TRBD1 (6 bases). The germline gives CDR1 MNHNY, CDR2 SVGAGI (reference sequence). Deletions cut 0 bases from V and 6 bases from J, with 9 bases between. CDR3 length: 13 amino acids. The CDR3 nucleotides are TGTGCCAGCAGTTACTCGTCAGGGGCCGAGCAGTACTTC. It is translated as CASSYSSGAEQYF.

DNA of the CDR3: TGTGCCAGCAGCGAGGGACAGGGGTTCACTAATGAAAAACTGTTTTTT. Its protein is CASSEGQGFTNEKLFF. V is TRBV11-2 and J is TRBJ1-4, with TRBD1 matching 10 bases. Germline assignment: CDR1 SGHAT and CDR2 FQNNGV. Germline trimming cut 5 bases from V and 2 bases from J; bases unmatched to any gene: 5. There are 16 residues in the CDR3.

V gene TRBV6-1 combines with J gene TRBJ1-2, with D uncertain. Germline-derived CDR1 and CDR2 are MNHNS and SASEGT. Trimming took off 6 bases at V and 0 bases at J, with 5 bases between the two ends. CDR3 length: 12 residues. The CDR3 protein is CASSLSNYGYTF. The CDR3 DNA sequence: TGTGCCAGCAGCCTCTCTAACTATGGCTACACCTTC.

The chain employs TRBV5-5 and TRBJ2-2; the D gene is possibly TRBD1 (5 bases). Trimming left V 1 base short and J 1 base short, with 8 bases between. This CDR3 contains 15 residues. Germline V gives CDR1 SGHKS, CDR2 YYEKEE (reference sequence). The CDR3 loop reads CASSLITGNTGELFF. The DNA of the CDR3 is TGTGCCAGCAGCTTGATTACAGGGAACACCGGGGAGCTGTTTTTT.

The V call is TRBV5-1, the J call TRBJ2-1, with 12 positions matching TRBD2. This CDR3 is 16 amino acids long. The germline gives CDR1 SGHRS, CDR2 YFSETQ. V shed 4 bases and J 8 bases; nucleotides not matched to a gene: 10. The CDR3 loop reads CASSESSGGAVHEQFF. DNA of the CDR3: TGCGCCAGCAGCGAGTCTAGCGGGGGGGCTGTCCATGAGCAGTTCTTC.

V usage is TRBV5-1 and J usage is TRBJ1-2; 8 positions agree with TRBD1. V lost 0 bases and J lost 7; bases outside the gene matches: 5. The CDR3 runs to 14 residues. Germline CDR1 reads SGHRS; CDR2 reads YFSETQ. CDR3 DNA: TGCGCCAGCAGCTTGGGACAGGGGATTTCTGGCTACACCTTC. Amino acids: CASSLGQGISGYTF.

V and J are TRBV28 and TRBJ1-2, with 8 bases that match TRBD1. V shed 6 bases, J shed 2 bases, and the junction held 5 bases outside the gene matches. There are 14 residues in the CDR3. The germline V gene has CDR1 MDHEN and CDR2 SYDVKM. The CDR3 coding sequence is TGTGCCAGCAGGCTACAGGGGGGGAACTATGGCTACACCTTC. Translating it yields CASRLQGGNYGYTF.

This chain joins TRBV6-6 and TRBJ1-2, with D possibly matching TRBD1 (5 bases). Trimming removed 5 bases at V and 4 bases at J, with 17 bases between. The CDR3 is 15 amino acids. The germline CDR1 and CDR2 sequences are MNHNY and SVGAGI (reference sequence). This CDR3 is CASSQGSAGGYGYTF. CDR3 nucleotide sequence: TGTGCCAGCAGTCAAGGCTCAGCTGGGGGCTATGGCTACACCTTC.

The sample holds a few counts of this clone. V gene TRBV6-5 combines with J gene TRBJ1-1; a possible D gene is TRBD1 (5 bases). V was shortened by 2 bases and J by 2 bases, with 9 bases between the two germline ends. This CDR3 spans 14 amino acids. Germline V gene sequence: CDR1 MNHEY, CDR2 SVGAGI. The CDR3 DNA is TGTGCCAGCAGTTACGATGGGGGTAACACTGAAGCTTTCTTT. Translation: CASSYDGGNTEAFF.

V is TRBV19 and J is TRBJ2-1; no clear D. The V gene lost 4 bases and the J gene lost 5 bases, with 12 bases spanning the gap. Germline V gives CDR1 LNHDA, CDR2 SQIVND (reference sequence). This CDR3 has 14 residues. Written as DNA, the CDR3 is TGTGCCAGTAGTAGGCGAGACCCTGACAATGAGCAGTTCTTC. This translates into CASSRRDPDNEQFF.